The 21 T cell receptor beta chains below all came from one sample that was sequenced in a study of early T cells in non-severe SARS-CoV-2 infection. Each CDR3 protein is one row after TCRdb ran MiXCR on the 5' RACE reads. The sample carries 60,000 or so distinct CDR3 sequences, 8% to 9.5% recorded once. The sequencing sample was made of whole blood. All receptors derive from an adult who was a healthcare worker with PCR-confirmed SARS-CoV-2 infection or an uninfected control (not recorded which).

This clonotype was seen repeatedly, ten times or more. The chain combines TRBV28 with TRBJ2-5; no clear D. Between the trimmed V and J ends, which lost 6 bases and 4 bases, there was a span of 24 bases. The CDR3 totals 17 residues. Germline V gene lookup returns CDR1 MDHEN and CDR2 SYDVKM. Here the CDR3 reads CASSIYDIGNGLETQYF. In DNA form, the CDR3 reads TGTGCCAGCAGCATATACGACATTGGAAACGGGTTAGAGACCCAGTACTTC.

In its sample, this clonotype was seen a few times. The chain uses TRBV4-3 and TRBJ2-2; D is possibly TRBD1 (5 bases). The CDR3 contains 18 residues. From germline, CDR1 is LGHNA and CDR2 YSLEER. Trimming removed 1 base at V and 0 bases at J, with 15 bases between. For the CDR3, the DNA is TGCGCCAGCAGCCAAGTTGGCTCCGGACACGCGAACACCGGGGAGCTGTTTTTT. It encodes CASSQVGSGHANTGELFF.

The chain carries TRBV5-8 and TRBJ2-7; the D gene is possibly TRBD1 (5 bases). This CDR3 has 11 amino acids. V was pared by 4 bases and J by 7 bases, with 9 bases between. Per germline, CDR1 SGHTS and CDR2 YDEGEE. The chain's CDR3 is CASSPRDEQYF. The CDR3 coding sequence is TGTGCCAGCAGCCCCAGGGATGAGCAGTACTTC.

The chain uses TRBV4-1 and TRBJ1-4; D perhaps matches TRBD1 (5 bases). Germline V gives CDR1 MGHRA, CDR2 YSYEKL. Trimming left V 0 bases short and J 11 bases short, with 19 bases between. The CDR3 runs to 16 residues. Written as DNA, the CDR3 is TGCGCCAGCAGCCAAGATAGATCAGGGTCGTACGTGAAACTGTTTTTT. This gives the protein CASSQDRSGSYVKLFF.

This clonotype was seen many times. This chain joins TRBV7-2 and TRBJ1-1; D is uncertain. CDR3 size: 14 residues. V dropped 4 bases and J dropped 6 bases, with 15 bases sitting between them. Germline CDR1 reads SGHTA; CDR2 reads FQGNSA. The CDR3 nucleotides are TGTGCCAGCAGCTGGGATCCTGTTGGCCCTGAAGCTTTCTTT. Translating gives CASSWDPVGPEAFF.

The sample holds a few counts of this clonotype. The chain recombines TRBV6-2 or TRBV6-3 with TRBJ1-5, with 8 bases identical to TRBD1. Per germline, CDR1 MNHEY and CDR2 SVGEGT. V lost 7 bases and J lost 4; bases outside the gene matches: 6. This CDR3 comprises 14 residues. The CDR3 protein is CASNDRGGNQPQHF. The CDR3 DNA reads TGTGCCAGCAATGACAGGGGAGGAAATCAGCCCCAGCATTTT.

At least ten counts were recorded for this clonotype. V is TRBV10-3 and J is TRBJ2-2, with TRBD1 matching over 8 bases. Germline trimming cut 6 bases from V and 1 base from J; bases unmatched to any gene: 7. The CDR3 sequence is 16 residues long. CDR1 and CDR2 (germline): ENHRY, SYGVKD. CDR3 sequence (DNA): TGTGCCATCAGGGGGAGCGGACAGGGGAACACCGGGGAGCTGTTTTTT. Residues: CAIRGSGQGNTGELFF.

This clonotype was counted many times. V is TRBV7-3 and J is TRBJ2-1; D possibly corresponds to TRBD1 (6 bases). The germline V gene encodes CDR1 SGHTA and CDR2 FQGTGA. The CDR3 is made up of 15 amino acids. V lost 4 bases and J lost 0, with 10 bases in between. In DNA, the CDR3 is TGTGCCAGCAGCTGGGACATCCTCTCCTACAATGAGCAGTTCTTC. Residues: CASSWDILSYNEQFF.

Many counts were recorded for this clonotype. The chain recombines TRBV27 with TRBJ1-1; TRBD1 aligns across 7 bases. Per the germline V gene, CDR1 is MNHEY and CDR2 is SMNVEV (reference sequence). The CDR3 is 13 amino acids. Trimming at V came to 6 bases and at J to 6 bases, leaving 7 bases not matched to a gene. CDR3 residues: CASRGTEFSEAFF. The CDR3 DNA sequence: TGTGCCAGCAGAGGGACAGAATTCTCTGAAGCTTTCTTT.

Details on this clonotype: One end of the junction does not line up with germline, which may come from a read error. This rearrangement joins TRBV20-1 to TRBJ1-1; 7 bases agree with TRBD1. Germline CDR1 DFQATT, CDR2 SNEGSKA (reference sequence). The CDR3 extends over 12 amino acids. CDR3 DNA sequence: TGCAGTGTTAGAAGACAGGGAAATGAAGCTTTCTTT. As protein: CSVRRQGNEAFF.

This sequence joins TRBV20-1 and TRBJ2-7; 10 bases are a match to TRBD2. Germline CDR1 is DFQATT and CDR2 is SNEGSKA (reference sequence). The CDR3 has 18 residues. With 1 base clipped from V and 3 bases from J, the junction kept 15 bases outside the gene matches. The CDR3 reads CSARGASGRGSLNYEQYF. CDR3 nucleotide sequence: TGCAGTGCTAGAGGTGCTAGCGGGAGAGGTTCCCTTAACTACGAGCAGTACTTC.

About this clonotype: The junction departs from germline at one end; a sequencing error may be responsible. The CDR3 here is CVSSSRAQTLQETQYF. Here the CDR3 DNA reads TGTGTCAGCAGTTCTAGGGCCCAAACCTTGCAAGAGACCCAGTACTTC. The V gene is TRBV6-5, the J gene TRBJ2-5; D not certain. From germline, CDR1 is MNHEY and CDR2 SVGAGI. The CDR3 contains 16 residues.

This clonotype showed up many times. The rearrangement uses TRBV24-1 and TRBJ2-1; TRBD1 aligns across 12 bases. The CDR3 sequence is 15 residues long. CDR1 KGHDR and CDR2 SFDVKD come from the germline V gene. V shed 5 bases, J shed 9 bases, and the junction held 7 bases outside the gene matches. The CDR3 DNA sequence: TGTGCCACCAGTGCGGGGGACAGGGGGCGCCCTGAGCAGTTCTTC. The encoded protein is CATSAGDRGRPEQFF.

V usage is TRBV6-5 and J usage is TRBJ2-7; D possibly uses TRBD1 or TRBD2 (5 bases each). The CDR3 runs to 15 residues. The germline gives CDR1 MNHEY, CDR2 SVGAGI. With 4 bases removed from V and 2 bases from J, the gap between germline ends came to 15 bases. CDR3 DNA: TGTGCCAGCAGTTCCCAACTAGACAGCACCTACGAGCAGTACTTC. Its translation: CASSSQLDSTYEQYF.

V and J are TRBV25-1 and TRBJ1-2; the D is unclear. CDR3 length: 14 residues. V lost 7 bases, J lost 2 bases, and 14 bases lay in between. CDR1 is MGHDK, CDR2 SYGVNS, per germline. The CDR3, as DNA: TGTGCCAGCACCAGCGGGGAGGCAAACTATGGCTACACCTTC. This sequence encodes CASTSGEANYGYTF.

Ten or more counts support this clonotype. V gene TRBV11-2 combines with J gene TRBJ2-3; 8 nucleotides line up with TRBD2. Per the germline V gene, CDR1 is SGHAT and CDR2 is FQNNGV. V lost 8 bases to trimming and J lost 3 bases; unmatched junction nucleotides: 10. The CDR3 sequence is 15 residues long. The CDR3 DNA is TGTGCCAGCGGTCCACCGGGACTAGTGACAGATACGCAGTATTTT. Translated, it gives CASGPPGLVTDTQYF.

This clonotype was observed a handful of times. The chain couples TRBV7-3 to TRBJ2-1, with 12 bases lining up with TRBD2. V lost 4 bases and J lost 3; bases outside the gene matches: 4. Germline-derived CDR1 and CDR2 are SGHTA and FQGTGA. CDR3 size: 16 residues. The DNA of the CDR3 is TGTGCCAGCAGCTCGTCTAGCGGGGGGGTCTACAATGAGCAGTTCTTC. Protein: CASSSSSGGVYNEQFF. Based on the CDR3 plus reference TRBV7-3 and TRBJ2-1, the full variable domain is GAGVSQTPSNKVTEKGKYVELRCDPISGHTALYWYRQSLGQGPEFLIYFQGTGAADDSGLPNDRFFAVRPEGSVSTLKIQRTERGDSAVYLCASSSSSGGVYNEQFFGPGTRLTVL.

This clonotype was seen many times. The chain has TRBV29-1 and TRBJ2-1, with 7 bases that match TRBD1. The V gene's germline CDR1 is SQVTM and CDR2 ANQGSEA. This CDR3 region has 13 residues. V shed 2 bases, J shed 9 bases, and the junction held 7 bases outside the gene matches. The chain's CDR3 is CSVERDRVGEQFF. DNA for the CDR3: TGCAGCGTTGAAAGAGACAGGGTCGGTGAGCAGTTCTTC.

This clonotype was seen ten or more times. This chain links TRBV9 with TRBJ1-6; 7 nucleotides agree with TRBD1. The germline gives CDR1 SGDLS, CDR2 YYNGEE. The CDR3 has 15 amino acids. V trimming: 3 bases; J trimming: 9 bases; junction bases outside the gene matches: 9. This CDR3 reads CASSGKGTVGSPLHF. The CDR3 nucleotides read TGTGCCAGCAGCGGAAAGGGGACAGTTGGTTCACCCCTCCACTTT.

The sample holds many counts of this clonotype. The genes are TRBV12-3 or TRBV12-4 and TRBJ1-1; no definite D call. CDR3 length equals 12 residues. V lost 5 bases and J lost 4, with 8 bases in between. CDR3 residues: CASSPRRTEAFF. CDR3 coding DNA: TGTGCCAGCAGTCCTCGCCGCACTGAAGCTTTCTTT.

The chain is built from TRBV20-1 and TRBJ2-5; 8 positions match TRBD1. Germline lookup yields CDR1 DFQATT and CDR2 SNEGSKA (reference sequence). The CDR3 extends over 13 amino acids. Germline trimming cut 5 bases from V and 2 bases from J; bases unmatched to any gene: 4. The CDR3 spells CSAGRTGQETQYF. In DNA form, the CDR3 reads TGCAGTGCTGGAAGGACAGGGCAAGAGACCCAGTACTTC.